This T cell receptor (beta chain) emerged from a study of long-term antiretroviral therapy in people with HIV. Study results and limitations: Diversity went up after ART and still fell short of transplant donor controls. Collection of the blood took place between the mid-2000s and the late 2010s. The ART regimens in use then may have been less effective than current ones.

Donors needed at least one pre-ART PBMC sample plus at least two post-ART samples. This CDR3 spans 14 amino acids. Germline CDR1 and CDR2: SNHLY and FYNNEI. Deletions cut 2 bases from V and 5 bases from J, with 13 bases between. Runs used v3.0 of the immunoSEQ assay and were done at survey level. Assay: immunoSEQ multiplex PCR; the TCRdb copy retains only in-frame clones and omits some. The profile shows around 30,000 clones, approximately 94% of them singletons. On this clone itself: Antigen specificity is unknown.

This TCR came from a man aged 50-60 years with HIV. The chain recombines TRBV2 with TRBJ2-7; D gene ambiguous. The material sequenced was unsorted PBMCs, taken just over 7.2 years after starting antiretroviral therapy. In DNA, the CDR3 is TGTGCCAGCAGTGAACGTCGCGGTTTAGACGAGCAGTACTTC. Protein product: CASSERRGLDEQYF.